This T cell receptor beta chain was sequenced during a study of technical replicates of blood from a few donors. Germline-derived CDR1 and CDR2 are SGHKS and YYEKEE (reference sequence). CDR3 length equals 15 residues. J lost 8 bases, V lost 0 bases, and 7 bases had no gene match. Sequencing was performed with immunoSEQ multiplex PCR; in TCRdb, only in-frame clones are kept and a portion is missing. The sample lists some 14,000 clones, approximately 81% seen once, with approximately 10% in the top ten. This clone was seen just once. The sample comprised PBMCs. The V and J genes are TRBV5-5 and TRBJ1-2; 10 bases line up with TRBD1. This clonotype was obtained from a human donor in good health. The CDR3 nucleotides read TGTGCCAGCAGCTTGGCGGGACAGGGGATTGCAGGCTACACCTTC. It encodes CASSLAGQGIAGYTF. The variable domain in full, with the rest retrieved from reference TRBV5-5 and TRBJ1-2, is DAGVTQSPTHLIKTRGQQVTLRCSPISGHKSVSWYQQVLGQGPQFIFQYYEKEERGRGNFPDRFSARQFPNYSSELNVNALLLGDSALYLCASSLAGQGIAGYTFGSGTRLTVV.